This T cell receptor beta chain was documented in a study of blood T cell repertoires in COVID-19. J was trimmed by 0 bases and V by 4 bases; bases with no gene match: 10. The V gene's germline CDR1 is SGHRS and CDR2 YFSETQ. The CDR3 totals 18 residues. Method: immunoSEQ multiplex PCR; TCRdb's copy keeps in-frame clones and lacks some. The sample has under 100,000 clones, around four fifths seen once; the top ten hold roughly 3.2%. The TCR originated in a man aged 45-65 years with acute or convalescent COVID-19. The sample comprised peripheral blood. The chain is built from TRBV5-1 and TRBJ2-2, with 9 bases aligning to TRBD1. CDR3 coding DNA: TGCGCCAGCAGCCCGCTCGGGACAGGGAACTCGAACACCGGGGAGCTGTTTTTT. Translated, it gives CASSPLGTGNSNTGELFF.